The 25 T cell receptor beta chains below were found in one sample sequenced in a study of identical twins. TCRdb re-derived calls from the 5' RACE reads in MiXCR, one entry per CDR3 protein. Of about 530,000 distinct CDR3 sequences in the sample, roughly 15% were seen once. The sample was also linked to a second study, of yellow fever vaccine responses in identical twins.

The sequenced sample was CD4+ T cells sorted from blood. The receptor source for this set is a woman under 30 in good health.

This clonotype was recorded a few times. The chain combines TRBV5-1 with TRBJ1-6; no firm D call. This CDR3 region has 15 residues. Germline loops: CDR1 SGHRS, CDR2 YFSETQ. Deletions cut 0 bases from V and 10 bases from J, with 14 bases between. The CDR3 reads CASSLVWGSVSPLHF. The CDR3 bases are TGCGCCAGCAGCTTGGTATGGGGATCGGTGTCACCCCTCCACTTT.

The V call is TRBV20-1, the J call TRBJ2-3; tentatively, D is TRBD2 (6 bases). Trimming removed 0 bases from V and 0 bases from J, with 16 bases in between. The CDR3 sequence is 17 residues long. Germline CDR1 and CDR2: DFQATT and SNEGSKA (reference sequence). The CDR3 loop is CSARDVRDAGSTDTQYF. CDR3 DNA sequence: TGCAGTGCTAGAGATGTAAGGGACGCGGGAAGCACAGATACGCAGTATTTT.

This clonotype came up a few times. The genes are TRBV24-1 and TRBJ2-1; TRBD2 agrees at 10 bases. The CDR3 sequence is 15 residues long. V trimming: 6 bases; J trimming: 6 bases; junction bases outside the gene matches: 7. Germline V gives CDR1 KGHDR, CDR2 SFDVKD. The chain's CDR3 is CATSRVAGGSNEQFF. As DNA, the CDR3 is TGTGCCACCAGTCGGGTAGCGGGGGGTTCCAATGAGCAGTTCTTC.

This clonotype was observed many times. The V and J genes are TRBV12-3 or TRBV12-4 and TRBJ2-1; 12 nucleotides agree with TRBD2. The J segment lost 3 bases and the V segment lost 5 bases, leaving 5 bases of the junction unmatched. The CDR3 contains 16 residues. The chain's CDR3 is CASSPGLAGIYNEQFF. The CDR3 DNA reads as TGTGCCAGCAGTCCAGGACTAGCGGGAATCTACAATGAGCAGTTCTTC.

This clonotype was seen many times. The chain combines TRBV5-1 with TRBJ2-7; D not resolved. V dropped 4 bases and J dropped 2 bases, with 13 bases sitting between them. Germline V lookup: CDR1 SGHRS, CDR2 YFSETQ. This CDR3 contains 14 residues. The CDR3 nucleotides are TGCGCCAGCAGCCCCCCTGGACGGACCTACGAGCAGTACTTC. Protein: CASSPPGRTYEQYF.

The chain uses TRBV5-6 and TRBJ2-1, with TRBD2 identical over 10 bases. Germline V gives CDR1 SGHDT, CDR2 YYEEEE. V was pared by 4 bases and J by 4 bases, with 8 bases of the junction left unmatched. The CDR3 consists of 16 residues. CDR3 bases: TGTGCCAGCAGCGCCGTACTAGCGGGACTTTACAATGAGCAGTTCTTC. It encodes CASSAVLAGLYNEQFF.

The rearrangement uses TRBV2 and TRBJ2-1, with D uncertain. The CDR3 consists of 15 residues. The V and J ends lost 2 bases and 6 bases respectively, with 14 bases between them. In germline, CDR1 is SNHLY, CDR2 FYNNEI. DNA of the CDR3: TGTGCCAGCAGTGAACCGGGCCACCCCTCCAATGAGCAGTTCTTC. Translation gives CASSEPGHPSNEQFF. The whole variable domain, filled in from reference TRBV2 and TRBJ2-1, reads EPEVTQTPSHQVTQMGQEVILRCVPISNHLYFYWYRQILGQKVEFLVSFYNNEISEKSEIFDDQFSVERPDGSNFTLKIRSTKLEDSAMYFCASSEPGHPSNEQFFGPGTRLTVL.

J is TRBJ2-1 and V is TRBV15, with 14 nucleotides matching TRBD2. From germline, CDR1 is LNHNV and CDR2 YYDKDF (reference sequence). The CDR3 covers 17 residues. V trimming: 4 bases; J trimming: 6 bases; junction bases outside the gene matches: 8. The CDR3: CATSTRLAGGRGNEQFF. The CDR3 coding sequence is TGTGCCACCAGCACCCGACTAGCGGGAGGGCGAGGCAATGAGCAGTTCTTC. The entire variable domain, with the rest obtained from reference TRBV15 and TRBJ2-1, is as follows: DAMVIQNPRYQVTQFGKPVTLSCSQTLNHNVMYWYQQKSSQAPKLLFHYYDKDFNNEADTPDNFQSRRPNTSFCFLDIRSPGLGDTAMYLCATSTRLAGGRGNEQFFGPGTRLTVL.

This clonotype has a handful of counts. This chain uses TRBV28 with TRBJ2-3; 11 bases match TRBD2. This CDR3 has 12 amino acids. Germline V lookup: CDR1 MDHEN, CDR2 SYDVKM. V trimming: 5 bases; J trimming: 14 bases; junction bases outside the gene matches: 6. Here the CDR3 reads CASSPPLAGGYF. The CDR3 nucleotides read TGTGCCAGCAGTCCTCCGCTAGCGGGAGGGTATTTT.

The rearrangement joins TRBV7-9 to TRBJ2-5; no clear D gene. Germline V gene sequence: CDR1 SEHNR, CDR2 FQNEAQ (reference sequence). The CDR3 runs to 13 residues. CDR3 in DNA: TGTTTATCGGGCCACGGGCCGGGCGAGACCCAGTACTTC. Protein: CLSGHGPGETQYF. Supplemented by reference TRBV7-9 and TRBJ2-5, the full variable domain reads DTGVSQNPRHKITKRGQNVTFRCDPISEHNRLYWYRQTLGQGPEFLTYFQNEAQLEKSRLLSDRFSAERPKGSFSTLEIQRTEQGDSAMYLCLSGHGPGETQYFGPGTRLLVL.

The rearrangement links TRBV6-1 to TRBJ2-2, with 7 bases matching TRBD2. Germline trimming cut 8 bases from V and 0 bases from J; bases unmatched to any gene: 3. Looked up from germline, CDR1 is MNHNS and CDR2 is SASEGT. The CDR3 contains 14 residues. The CDR3 DNA is TGTGCCAGCCGGCGGGGGTCGAACACCGGGGAGCTGTTTTTT. This translates into CASRRGSNTGELFF.

This clonotype has at least ten counts. The chain couples TRBV10-2 to TRBJ2-7; 9 bases fit TRBD1. CDR3 length: 15 residues. Germline V CDR1 and CDR2: WSHSY, SAAADI. Unmatched junction bases numbered 5, after V lost 2 bases and J lost 3 bases. CDR3 coding DNA: TGCGCCAGCAGTGAGCGACGGACAGGGGTCTACGAGCAGTACGTC. This gives the protein CASSERRTGVYEQYV.

The chain joins TRBV5-1 to TRBJ2-2, with TRBD1 matching 12 bases. Germline V CDR1 and CDR2: SGHRS, YFSETQ. The CDR3 is 15 residues long. The junction had 5 bases not matched to a gene; V was cut back by 4 bases and J by 7 bases. In nucleotides, the CDR3 is TGCGCCAGCAGCCCGGGACAGGGGGCGAGCGGGGAGCTGTTTTTT. This translates into CASSPGQGASGELFF.

This clonotype has only a few counts. The chain carries TRBV14 and TRBJ2-5; the D is unclear. Germline V gene lookup returns CDR1 SGHDN and CDR2 FVKESK. V shed 1 base and J shed 2 bases, with 14 bases lying between them. There are 16 residues in the CDR3. The CDR3 reads CASSQVGRSTQETQYF. CDR3 coding DNA: TGTGCCAGCAGCCAAGTAGGAAGAAGTACTCAAGAGACCCAGTACTTC.

This chain links TRBV28 with TRBJ2-7, with TRBD1 matching 7 bases. The germline gives CDR1 MDHEN, CDR2 SYDVKM. The CDR3 runs to 12 residues. V lost 2 bases to trimming and J lost 7 bases; unmatched junction nucleotides: 2. Here the CDR3 DNA reads TGTGCCAGCAGTTTAGGGACAGCAGAGCAGTACGTC. Its protein is CASSLGTAEQYV.

The gene calls are TRBV6-1 and TRBJ2-3; 8 bases line up with TRBD1. Germline trimming cut 7 bases from V and 2 bases from J; bases unmatched to any gene: 11. From germline, CDR1 is MNHNS and CDR2 SASEGT. The CDR3 is made up of 16 amino acids. In nucleotides, the CDR3 is TGTGCCAGCACTATCCAGGGGGCGAGTAACACAGATACGCAGTATTTT. Protein sequence: CASTIQGASNTDTQYF.

In this sample, this clonotype turned up a few times. The rearrangement uses TRBV12-3 or TRBV12-4 and TRBJ2-3; 10 nucleotides line up with TRBD2. After removal of 0 bases from V and 3 bases from J, the junction contained 18 bases not matched to a gene. This CDR3 is 21 amino acids long. This chain's CDR3 is CASSLAFLAGDSAAGTDTQYF. The CDR3 DNA reads TGTGCCAGCAGTTTAGCATTTCTAGCGGGGGACTCCGCGGCGGGGACAGATACGCAGTATTTT.

In its sample, this clonotype was seen a few times. The chain links TRBV25-1 to TRBJ2-1; D is tentatively TRBD1 or TRBD2 (7 bases each). There are 13 residues in the CDR3. Germline assignment: CDR1 MGHDK and CDR2 SYGVNS. V shed 3 bases and J shed 8 bases, with 11 bases lying between them. In nucleotides, the CDR3 is TGTGCCAGCAGTGAGGGGGGGACAGATGAGCAGTTCTTC. Its protein is CASSEGGTDEQFF. Full variable domain (remainder filled in from reference TRBV25-1 and TRBJ2-1): EADIYQTPRYLVIGTGKKITLECSQTMGHDKMYWYQQDPGMELHLIHYSYGVNSTEKGDLSSESTVSRIRTEHFPLTLESARPSHTSQYLCASSEGGTDEQFFGPGTRLTVL.

The chain couples TRBV12-3 or TRBV12-4 to TRBJ2-1; the match to TRBD2 covers 13 bases. V was pared by 11 bases and J by 8 bases, with 21 bases of the junction left unmatched. This CDR3 spans 18 amino acids. The CDR3 DNA reads as TGTGCCTTCTGTTTATTCCGGCGGGGGACTAGCGGGATCTATGAGCAGTTCTTC. It yields the protein CAFCLFRRGTSGIYEQFF.

The chain links TRBV19 to TRBJ1-1, with 8 bases that match TRBD1. In germline, CDR1 is LNHDA, CDR2 SQIVND (reference sequence). CDR3 length: 14 amino acids. Trimming removed 5 bases from V and 3 bases from J; junction bases left unmatched: 5. The CDR3 DNA reads TGTGCCAGTAGTGTGACAGGGGCGGACACTGAAGCTTTCTTT. Its translation is CASSVTGADTEAFF.

The rearrangement links TRBV28 to TRBJ1-6; D is ambiguous. Germline CDR1 MDHEN, CDR2 SYDVKM. The length of the CDR3 is 13 residues. V lost 7 bases and J lost 6, with 10 bases in between. DNA for the CDR3: TGTGCCAGCACTAAACACGCTAATTCACCCCTCCACTTT. Translated: CASTKHANSPLHF.

This clonotype was picked up many times. The chain is built from TRBV7-9 and TRBJ2-1; D is unclear. Germline V gene lookup returns CDR1 SEHNR and CDR2 FQNEAQ (reference sequence). The CDR3 runs to 15 residues. The V end lost 1 base, the J end lost 6 bases, and 13 bases lay between the germline ends. This chain's CDR3 is CASSLVALDGNEQFF. CDR3 in DNA: TGTGCCAGCAGCTTAGTAGCCTTAGACGGCAATGAGCAGTTCTTC.

V usage is TRBV7-9 and J usage is TRBJ1-4; perhaps TRBD1 as D (6 bases). The germline V and J ends were trimmed by 6 bases and 6 bases, with 11 bases remaining between them. Germline V gene lookup returns CDR1 SEHNR and CDR2 FQNEAQ (reference sequence). The CDR3 extends over 13 amino acids. CDR3 bases: TGTGCCAGCAGGGCTAACAGGGATGAAAAACTGTTTTTT. It is translated as CASRANRDEKLFF.

The chain has TRBV10-3 and TRBJ2-3; 10 nucleotides match TRBD1. The CDR3 contains 15 residues. Germline CDR1 reads ENHRY; CDR2 reads SYGVKD. V lost 4 bases, J lost 3 bases, and 4 bases stayed unmatched. CDR3 residues: CAISADRGSTDTQYF. Written as DNA, the CDR3 is TGTGCCATCAGTGCGGACAGGGGGTCTACAGATACGCAGTATTTT.

This clonotype was counted only a few times. The gene calls are TRBV7-2 and TRBJ1-6; D is uncertain. Trimming stripped 1 base from V and 4 bases from J, with 5 bases between. CDR1 is SGHTA, CDR2 FQGNSA, per germline. The CDR3 has 14 residues. This CDR3 reads CASSLGSYNSPLHF. The CDR3, as DNA: TGTGCCAGCAGCTTAGGGAGTTATAATTCACCCCTCCACTTT.